These T cell receptor beta chains were read from a single sample in a study of T-cell memory formation after mild COVID-19. TCRdb reanalysed the 5' RACE reads using MiXCR and keeps one entry per CDR3 protein. The sample shows around 29,000 distinct CDR3 sequences, approximately 12% of them seen only once. Sequenced material: PBMCs or a T cell subset sorted from them (not recorded which). The source is an adult woman who had mild COVID-19 (a few samples of this study predate the infection). Cell type and time point are not known. The CDR3 runs from the conserved cysteine through the conserved F or W. D genes are given only for firm matches. The listing skips clone size in some rows; elsewhere it reads once, few, many or a size class.

abundance,v_gene,d_gene,j_gene,CDR3nt,CDR3aa
many,TRBV11-2,.,TRBJ2-7,TGTGCCAGCAGCCCAACCAGACGAGTAGGAGACTACGAGCAGTACTTC,CASSPTRRVGDYEQYF
many,TRBV7-2,.,TRBJ2-1,TGTGCCAGCAGCTTAAGACTCCTCAATGAGCAGTTCTTC,CASSLRLLNEQFF
few,TRBV11-3,.,TRBJ1-3,TGTGCCAGCAGCCGTACAATTAGCTCTGGAAACACCATATATTTT,CASSRTISSGNTIYF
many,TRBV7-6,TRBD2,TRBJ2-1,TGTGCCAGCAGCTTTAAGCTAGCGGAGGGAGTGTCCTACAATGAGCAGTTCTTC,CASSFKLAEGVSYNEQFF
.,TRBV20-1,TRBD2,TRBJ2-5,TGCAGTGCGCGGGGGGAGCGGGACTCCAATATGCGAGAGACCCAGTACTTC,CSARGERDSNMRETQYF
many,TRBV5-1,.,TRBJ2-7,TGCGCCAGCAGCCCTACCGACAGCGGACCTGACGAGCAGTACTTC,CASSPTDSGPDEQYF
many,TRBV11-3,TRBD2,TRBJ2-5,TGTGCCAGCAGCGTGACTAGCGGGGAGAGGGAGACCCAGTACTTC,CASSVTSGERETQYF
medium-sized,TRBV7-6,.,TRBJ2-3,TGTGCCAGCAGCCCCCAGGCGGCAACTAGCACAGATACGCAGTATTTT,CASSPQAATSTDTQYF
.,TRBV7-9,TRBD2,TRBJ2-7,TGTGCCAGCAGCTTAGCGGGAGGGACCTACGAGCAGTACTTC,CASSLAGGTYEQYF
many,TRBV4-2,.,TRBJ2-5,TGTGCCAGCAGCCAAGATCCGGCACGGCGGCAAGAGACCCAGTACTTC,CASSQDPARRQETQYF
many,TRBV4-1,.,TRBJ1-2,TGCGCCAGCAGCCAAGAGTTTTTTCGCGGGCCTAACTATGGCTACACCTTC,CASSQEFFRGPNYGYTF
.,TRBV5-1,.,TRBJ2-5,TGCGCCAGCAGCTTCGAGGGCCTGGAGACCCAGTACTTC,CASSFEGLETQYF
.,TRBV6-5,.,TRBJ2-7,TGTGCCAGCAGCTTCACCGGGACACCCGCCTACGAGCAGTACTTC,CASSFTGTPAYEQYF
many,TRBV18,.,TRBJ2-5,TGTGCCAGCTCCCCCCCAGCTTCTCAAGAGACCCAGTACTTC,CASSPPASQETQYF
many,TRBV6-2/TRBV6-3,.,TRBJ2-2,TGTGCCAGCGCACAAGGGGGAGACACCGGGGAGCTGTTTTTT,CASAQGGDTGELFF
many,TRBV7-9,.,TRBJ2-7,TGTGCCAGCAGCTTAGGAGGCGTGCTAGCACAAGAGCAGTACTTC,CASSLGGVLAQEQYF
many,TRBV7-9,.,TRBJ2-5,TGTGCCAGCAGCCCCACATTAGACCAAGAGACCCAGTACTTC,CASSPTLDQETQYF
many,TRBV29-1,.,TRBJ1-5,TGCAGCGTTGAAGGGGAAGCAACTGGGGAGCCCCAGCATTTT,CSVEGEATGEPQHF
many,TRBV7-2,TRBD2,TRBJ2-2,TGTGCCAGCAGCCGTAGCGGGGCGACCGGGGAGCTGTTTTTT,CASSRSGATGELFF
many,TRBV7-9,.,TRBJ1-4,TGTGCCAGCAGCTTAGATGGATTAAAGGAAAAACTGTTTTTT,CASSLDGLKEKLFF
many,TRBV7-2,TRBD1,TRBJ1-5,TGTGCCAGCAGCGGACAGGGCAATCAGCCCCAGCATTTT,CASSGQGNQPQHF
many,TRBV5-1,TRBD1,TRBJ1-1,TGCGCCAGCAGCCCTCCGGACAGGGTAAACACTGAAGCTTTCTTT,CASSPPDRVNTEAFF
many,TRBV7-9,.,TRBJ2-2,TGTGCCAGCAGCCGGGACACCGGGGAGCTGTTTTTT,CASSRDTGELFF
many,TRBV13,.,TRBJ1-1,TGTGCCAGCAGCGGCGCCGGGACGTTCCTGGGGCTGAACACTGAAGCTTTCTTT,CASSGAGTFLGLNTEAFF
many,TRBV6-6,.,TRBJ2-7,TGTGCCAGCAGTTACTCGATCCGGGGGCCCTACGAGCAGTACTTC,CASSYSIRGPYEQYF
many,TRBV12-3/TRBV12-4,TRBD2,TRBJ2-1,TGTGCCAGCAGCGCCGGACTAGCGGGACTTTCCCTTAGCTCCTACAATGAGCAGTTCTTC,CASSAGLAGLSLSSYNEQFF
many,TRBV10-3,.,TRBJ2-3,TGTGCCATCAGTTCGAAGGACACAGATACGCAGTATTTT,CAISSKDTDTQYF
many,TRBV29-1,TRBD1,TRBJ1-1,TGCAGCGTAACGGGACAGGGGACGAACACTGAAGCTTTCTTT,CSVTGQGTNTEAFF
many,TRBV20-1,TRBD1,TRBJ2-7,TGCAGTGCTAGAGATGGGGACAGGGTCTACGAGCAGTACTTC,CSARDGDRVYEQYF
many,TRBV4-3,.,TRBJ2-1,TGCGCCAGCAGCCAAGAGGGGGACCTCAATGAGCAGTTCTTC,CASSQEGDLNEQFF
many,TRBV5-1,.,TRBJ1-3,TGCGCCAGCAGCTACCGGGCCAAAGGGGCCACCATATATTTT,CASSYRAKGATIYF
many,TRBV15,.,TRBJ2-7,TGTGCCACTACTGTGACTGACGGTCTCTCCTACGAGCAGTACTTC,CATTVTDGLSYEQYF
many,TRBV28,TRBD1,TRBJ2-7,TGTGCCAGCAGTCCCCAAGGGCTTCAGGGGGCAGGCGAGCAGTACTTC,CASSPQGLQGAGEQYF
many,TRBV7-7,TRBD2,TRBJ2-1,TGTGCCAGCAGCTTAGGAGGCGGGGGGGGTAAGCAGTTCTTC,CASSLGGGGGKQFF
many,TRBV6-2/TRBV6-3,.,TRBJ2-7,TGTGCCAGCAGTTACTACATCCGGGAGATACCCTACGAGCAGTACTTC,CASSYYIREIPYEQYF
medium-sized,TRBV12-3/TRBV12-4,TRBD1,TRBJ2-5,TGTGCCAGCATGGGGTCCCCTACGAGGGGGCGGGAGACCCAGTACTTC,CASMGSPTRGRETQYF
many,TRBV3-1,.,TRBJ2-5,TGTGCCAGCAGCCCGTATGGAGGCAGGGGAAAAGAGACCCAGTACTTC,CASSPYGGRGKETQYF
many,TRBV9,.,TRBJ2-1,TGTGCCAGCAGCCCTTCGGGGGGCCTGTTCGATGAGCAGTTCTTC,CASSPSGGLFDEQFF
many,TRBV29-1,TRBD1,TRBJ2-1,TGCAGCGCCTCTGCCGGGACAGGCCCCCATCTGACCTACAATGAGCAGTTCTTC,CSASAGTGPHLTYNEQFF
.,TRBV29-1,.,TRBJ2-1,TGCAGCGTTGATGGGTTTGGACTTCCGACAAGGTTCTTC,CSVDGFGLPTRFF
many,TRBV7-8,TRBD2,TRBJ2-1,TGTGCCAGCGGGGGCCCGGGACTAGCGGGAGCTACCTCCTACAATGAGCAGTTCTTC,CASGGPGLAGATSYNEQFF
.,TRBV18,TRBD2,TRBJ2-1,TGTGCCAGCTCAGCTAGACTAGCGGGGGGCGCTACTGTTGACAATGAGCAGTTCTTC,CASSARLAGGATVDNEQFF
many,TRBV6-1,.,TRBJ2-1,TGTGCCAGCAGTGAAAGTAAAGGAGGGGGCAATGAGCAGTTCTTC,CASSESKGGGNEQFF
few,TRBV7-2,.,TRBJ1-2,TGTGCCAGCAGCTTAAGGGTCGACAGAATAAAAGGGTATGGCTACACCTTC,CASSLRVDRIKGYGYTF
many,TRBV7-9,.,TRBJ1-4,TGTGCCAGCAGCTCCTTTCAGGGGCGGGAAAAACTGTTTTTT,CASSSFQGREKLFF